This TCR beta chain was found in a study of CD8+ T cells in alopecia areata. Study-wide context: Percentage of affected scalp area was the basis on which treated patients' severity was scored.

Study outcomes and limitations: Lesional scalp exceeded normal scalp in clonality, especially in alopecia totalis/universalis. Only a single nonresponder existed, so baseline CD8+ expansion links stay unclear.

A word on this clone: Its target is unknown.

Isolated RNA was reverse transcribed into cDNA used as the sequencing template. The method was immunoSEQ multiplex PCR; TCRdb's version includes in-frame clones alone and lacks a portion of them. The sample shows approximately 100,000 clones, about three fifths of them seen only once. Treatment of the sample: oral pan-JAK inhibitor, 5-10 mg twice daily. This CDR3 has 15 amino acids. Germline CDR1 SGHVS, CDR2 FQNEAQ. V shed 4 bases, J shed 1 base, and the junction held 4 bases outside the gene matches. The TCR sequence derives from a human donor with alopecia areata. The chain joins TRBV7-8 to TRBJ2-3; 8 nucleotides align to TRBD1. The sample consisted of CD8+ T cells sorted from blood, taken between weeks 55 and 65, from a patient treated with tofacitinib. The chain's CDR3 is CASSSPTGGTDTQYF. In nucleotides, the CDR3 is TGTGCCAGCAGCTCCCCGACAGGGGGCACAGATACGCAGTATTTT.